The clone carrying this TCR beta chain appeared many times. Reverse transcription used approximately 500 ng RNA and constant-region primers for alpha and beta. Each of the alpha and beta chains got its own library through chain-specific third strand synthesis with indices. Using its own MiXCR run on the 5' RACE reads, TCRdb lists one record per CDR3 protein. Of some 10,000 distinct CDR3 sequences in the sample, about 7% were seen once. This CDR3 contains 16 residues. Trimming at V came to 4 bases and at J to 10 bases, leaving 14 bases not matched to a gene. The germline V gene has CDR1 KGHDR and CDR2 SFDVKD. The sample originates from a study of HIV-infected patients and healthy controls. All unsorted peripheral T cells were captured because whole blood was used without fractionation.

This sequence originates from an adult with HIV infection. This chain links TRBV24-1 with TRBJ2-1; 8 bases match TRBD2. The specimen was blood, collected before antiretroviral therapy. The CDR3 region is CATSDSGGASSHEQFF. The CDR3, as DNA: TGTGCCACCAGTGACTCCGGGGGGGCCTCGTCCCACGAGCAGTTCTTC.